This entry concerns a single T cell receptor (beta chain). No cognate antigen has been identified for it. Per-base qualities were not stored, and no clone one base away is much larger. The entry originates in a study of T cell changes during pregnancy in multiple sclerosis (dated by TCRdb to between 2018 and 2020). About the investigation overall: The study looked at changes in the T cell repertoire across pregnancy in women with multiple sclerosis.

Libraries came from the immunoSEQ multiplex PCR assay. Here the immuneACCESS table is served through TCRdb, limited to in-frame sequences with V and J called. Missing clones are a known gap in these copies; in checked studies unresolved V genes cover under half, and the rest lacks a known reason. The sample table records tens of thousands of clones; roughly 92% of these occur just once. About 5.5% of the sample is taken by the ten largest. Sequencing used CD8+ T cells from peripheral blood mononuclear cells, obtained before pregnancy. This clonotype originated in a female donor with multiple sclerosis, enrolled in a pregnancy study.

The CDR3 has the sequence CASSTGVLANEQFF. The nucleotides are TGTGCCAGCAGCACCGGGGTCTTAGCCAATGAGCAGTTCTTC. The V gene is TRBV9 and the J gene is TRBJ2-1; a weak D assignment points to TRBD2 (5 bases agree). V sheds 4 bases and J sheds 6 bases, leaving 14 bases between their ends. For CDR1 and CDR2, the germline V gene lists SGDLS and YYNGEE. Measured from the cysteine to the phenylalanine, the CDR3 is 14 residues long. Only CDR3 DNA remains: 42 bases, in frame from the first base.